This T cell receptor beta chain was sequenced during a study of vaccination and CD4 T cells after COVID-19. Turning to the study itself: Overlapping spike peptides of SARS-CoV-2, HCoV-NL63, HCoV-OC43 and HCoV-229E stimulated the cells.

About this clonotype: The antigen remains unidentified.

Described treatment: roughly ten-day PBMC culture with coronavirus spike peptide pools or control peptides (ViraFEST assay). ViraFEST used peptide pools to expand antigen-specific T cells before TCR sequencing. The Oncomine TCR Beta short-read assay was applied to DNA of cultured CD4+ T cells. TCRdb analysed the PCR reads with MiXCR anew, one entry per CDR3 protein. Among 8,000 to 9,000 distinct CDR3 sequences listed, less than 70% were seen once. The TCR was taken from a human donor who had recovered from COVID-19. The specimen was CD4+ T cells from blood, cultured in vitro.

The CDR3: CASTLGASEVETQYF. The CDR3 nucleotides read TGTGCCAGCACTCTCGGGGCCAGTGAGGTGGAGACCCAGTACTTC. The chain uses TRBV6-1 and TRBJ2-5, with D perhaps matching TRBD1 or TRBD2 (5 bases each). Germline lookup yields CDR1 MNHNS and CDR2 SASEGT. This CDR3 spans 15 amino acids. V was clipped by 7 bases and J by 5 bases, with 20 bases between them.